The 8 T cell receptor beta chains presented below share a single source sample, sequenced in a study of blood T cells in healthy people across ages. Primed by a sample-barcoded 5' primer and a J-beta primer mix, a second PCR proceeded for roughly 6 to 12 cycles. TCRdb analysed the 5' RACE reads with MiXCR anew, one entry per CDR3 protein. The sample holds 710,000 or so distinct CDR3 sequences, 32% seen once. The material sequenced was blood. Every receptor here comes from an elderly woman in good health.

V is TRBV5-1 and J is TRBJ2-2; 7 positions match TRBD1. The trim removed 2 bases at V and 5 bases at J, leaving 6 bases unmatched. CDR3 length: 15 amino acids. CDR1 is SGHRS and CDR2 is YFSETQ in the germline V gene. The CDR3, as DNA: TGCGCCAGCAGCTTAAGCACAGGGGTGACCGGGGAGCTGTTTTTT. It translates to CASSLSTGVTGELFF. The full variable domain, with the rest looked up from reference TRBV5-1 and TRBJ2-2, is KAGVTQTPRYLIKTRGQQVTLSCSPISGHRSVSWYQQTPGQGLQFLFEYFSETQRNKGNFPGRFSGRQFSNSRSEMNVSTLELGDSALYLCASSLSTGVTGELFFGEGSRLTVL.

This clonotype appeared many times. The chain uses TRBV3-1 and TRBJ2-7; tentative D call: TRBD1 (6 bases). V was clipped by 3 bases and J by 2 bases, with 11 bases between them. The CDR3 covers 14 residues. The germline V gene has CDR1 LGHDT and CDR2 YNNKEL (reference sequence). CDR3 protein: CASSQGQGTYEQYF. In nucleotides, the CDR3 is TGTGCCAGCAGCCAGGGCCAGGGGACCTACGAGCAGTACTTC.

This CDR3 is CASSDTLTGGDLSGYTF. DNA of the CDR3: TGCGCCAGCAGCGATACCCTGACAGGGGGCGATTTGAGCGGCTACACCTTC. The rearrangement joins TRBV5-1 to TRBJ1-2, with TRBD1 matching 10 bases. The J segment lost 8 bases and the V segment lost 4 bases, leaving 17 bases of the junction unmatched. The CDR3 length is 17 residues. Germline V gene sequence: CDR1 SGHRS, CDR2 YFSETQ.

This clonotype was counted a few times. With a much larger clone just one base away, this may be a read error. The chain combines TRBV24-1 with TRBJ2-1, with 8 bases that match TRBD1. This CDR3 spans 13 amino acids. Germline CDR1 and CDR2: KGHDR and SFDVKD. Unmatched junction bases numbered 6, after V lost 9 bases and J lost 6 bases. CDR3 DNA: TGTGCCACCGTGTCCGGGACAGGCAATGAGCAGTTCTTC. Its translation: CATVSGTGNEQFF.

This clonotype occurred many times. The chain is built from TRBV12-3 or TRBV12-4 and TRBJ2-5; 14 positions agree with TRBD2. J gave up 0 bases and V 1 base, and 10 bases lay outside the gene matches. The CDR3 runs to 20 residues. In DNA, the CDR3 is TGTGCCAGCAGTTTAGGGACTAGCGGGGGGACCTATCAGTACCAAGAGACCCAGTACTTC. Protein product: CASSLGTSGGTYQYQETQYF.

The V gene is TRBV7-8, the J gene TRBJ2-6; possibly TRBD1 for D (5 bases). Germline CDR1 and CDR2: SGHVS and FQNEAQ. This CDR3 is built from 18 residues. The V gene lost 1 base and the J gene lost 1 base, with 14 bases spanning the gap. Here the CDR3 reads CASSLVKGPSSGANVLTF. CDR3 in DNA: TGTGCCAGCAGCTTAGTCAAGGGGCCGAGTTCTGGGGCCAACGTCCTGACTTTC.

The J gene is TRBJ2-5, the V gene TRBV4-1; possible D gene TRBD2, 5 bases. The CDR3 length is 15 residues. CDR1 MGHRA and CDR2 YSYEKL come from the germline V gene. The V end lost 0 bases, the J end lost 3 bases, and 11 bases lay between the germline ends. As DNA, the CDR3 is TGCGCCAGCAGCCAAGAATTACTAGACAAAGAGACCCAGTACTTC. Amino acid sequence: CASSQELLDKETQYF.

The chain has TRBV18 and TRBJ2-1; 10 bases match TRBD2. CDR1 is KGHSH, CDR2 LQKENI, per germline. CDR3 size: 16 residues. J lost 8 bases, V lost 0 bases, and 7 bases had no gene match. The CDR3 DNA is TGTGCCAGCTCACCACCATGGAGCGGGGGGGCCCATGAGCAGTTCTTC. Translated: CASSPPWSGGAHEQFF.